This TCR beta chain was sequenced for a study of siplizumab effects on memory and regulatory T cells. In three donor pairs, unstimulated naive, memory, effector memory and TEMRA subsets were sequenced. The CDR3 contains 14 residues. The germline gives CDR1 MGHRA, CDR2 YSYEKL. V was cut by 6 bases and J by 5 bases, with 13 bases left in between. Study-level findings and limits: A significant reduction in alloreactive sequences traceable to unstimulated CD4+ memory cells was produced by siplizumab.

TCRdb keeps only in-frame clones here, not all; method: immunoSEQ multiplex PCR. The profile shows tens of thousands of clones, around 97% of them singletons. For this clone: Its antigen is not known.

The clonotype comes from a human donor in good health. This chain links TRBV4-1 with TRBJ2-2; D remains ambiguous. The sample taken for sequencing was naive CD4+ T cells sorted from blood. The CDR3 sequence is CASRRPMGTGELFF. CDR3 DNA sequence: TGCGCCAGCAGACGCCCCATGGGTACCGGGGAGCTGTTTTTT.